This T cell receptor beta chain comes out of a study of cytomegalovirus exposure and HLA in healthy donors. Profiled with immunoSEQ multiplex PCR; TCRdb holds only in-frame clones, not every one. The sample holds 200,000 or so clones, more than 75% seen once. V shed 2 bases and J shed 6 bases, with 16 bases lying between them. The CDR3 sequence is 16 residues long. Per germline, CDR1 MDHEN and CDR2 SYDVKM. Material: PBMCs. The chain employs TRBV28 and TRBJ2-2, with D possibly matching TRBD2 (6 bases). The origin of this receptor is a man younger than 30 in good health and CMV-seropositive. CDR3 nucleotides: TGTGCCAGCAGTTTAGAGCGGGCCCCGGCCCCCGGGGAGCTGTTTTTT. Translating it yields CASSLERAPAPGELFF.